Following are 6 T cell receptor beta chains from one sample sequenced in a study of CD8 T cells in Susac syndrome. With random hexamers, reverse transcription was performed on about 0.5 to 1 ug of RNA. TCRdb re-called the immunoSEQ multiplex PCR reads through MiXCR, storing one row per CDR3 protein. The sample yields roughly 200,000 distinct CDR3 sequences, over 85% seen once. The source material was CD4+ T cells from PBMCs. Receptor source: a human donor in good health.

The CDR3 DNA sequence: TGCAGCGTTGACCCAAGCACAGATACGCAGTATTTT. This gives the protein CSVDPSTDTQYF. The rearrangement links TRBV29-1 to TRBJ2-3, with unresolved D. This CDR3 has 12 residues. CDR1 and CDR2 from the germline V gene are SQVTM and ANQGSEA. V lost 3 bases to trimming and J lost 0 bases, with 4 bases between them.

This chain uses TRBV28 with TRBJ2-5; 7 nucleotides align to TRBD1. The V gene end was trimmed by 3 bases and the J gene end by 3 bases; junction bases not matched to a gene: 7. The CDR3 extends over 15 amino acids. Germline V gene sequence: CDR1 MDHEN, CDR2 SYDVKM. This chain's CDR3 is CASSFPGQPKETQYF. Written as DNA, the CDR3 is TGTGCCAGCAGTTTCCCGGGACAGCCCAAAGAGACCCAGTACTTC.

The rearrangement joins TRBV5-1 to TRBJ2-7; D is ambiguous. Germline assignment: CDR1 SGHRS and CDR2 YFSETQ. Trimming cost V 0 bases and J 2 bases, with 6 bases left between them. The CDR3 is made up of 13 amino acids. DNA of the CDR3: TGCGCCAGCAGCTTGGCGCCAGCCTACGAGCAGTACTTC. Translation gives CASSLAPAYEQYF. The full variable domain, with the rest looked up from reference TRBV5-1 and TRBJ2-7, is KAGVTQTPRYLIKTRGQQVTLSCSPISGHRSVSWYQQTPGQGLQFLFEYFSETQRNKGNFPGRFSGRQFSNSRSEMNVSTLELGDSALYLCASSLAPAYEQYFGPGTRLTVT.

The CDR3 DNA is TGTGCCACCAGTGACCCTGGAGGAGGGGTGCCCTTCACCTTC. Its protein product is CATSDPGGGVPFTF. The chain joins TRBV24-1 to TRBJ1-2; maybe TRBD1 (5 bases). CDR3 length: 14 amino acids. V was clipped by 4 bases and J by 13 bases, with 21 bases between them. Germline V gives CDR1 KGHDR, CDR2 SFDVKD.

This clonotype came up once. This chain uses TRBV5-1 with TRBJ1-5, with unresolved D. Germline assignment: CDR1 SGHRS and CDR2 YFSETQ. CDR3 length: 13 amino acids. Trimming took 0 bases from V and 9 from J, leaving 10 bases between them. The CDR3 loop is CASSLDIESPQHF. The CDR3 DNA sequence: TGCGCCAGCAGCTTGGATATAGAGTCGCCCCAGCATTTT.

The chain couples TRBV11-2 to TRBJ2-3; weak D call: TRBD2 (5 bases). The CDR3 extends over 12 amino acids. Germline V CDR1 and CDR2: SGHAT, FQNNGV. Trimming took 5 bases from V and 8 from J, leaving 11 bases between them. This CDR3 reads CASSPQRTTQYF. CDR3 bases: TGTGCCAGCAGCCCGCAGCGGACTACGCAGTATTTT.